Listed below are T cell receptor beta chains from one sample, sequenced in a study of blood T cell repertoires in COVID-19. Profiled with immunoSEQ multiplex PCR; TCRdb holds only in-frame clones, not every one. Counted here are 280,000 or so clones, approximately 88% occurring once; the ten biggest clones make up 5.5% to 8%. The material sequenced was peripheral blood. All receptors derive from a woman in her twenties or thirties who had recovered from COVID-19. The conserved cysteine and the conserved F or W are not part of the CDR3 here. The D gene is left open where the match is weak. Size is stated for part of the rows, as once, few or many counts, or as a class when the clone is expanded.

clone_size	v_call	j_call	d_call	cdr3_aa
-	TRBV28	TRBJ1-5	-	AIRKYSNQPQH
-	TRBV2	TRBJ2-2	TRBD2	ASSGSAGVWTGELF
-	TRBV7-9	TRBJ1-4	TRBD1	ASSLEPNRGSDGLF
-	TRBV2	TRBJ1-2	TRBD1	ASSLGQQYGYT
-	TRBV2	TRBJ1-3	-	ASSRLSGNTIY
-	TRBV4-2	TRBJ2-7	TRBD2	ASSRGGISSYEQY
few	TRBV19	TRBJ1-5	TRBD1	ASRDIRGYSNQPQH
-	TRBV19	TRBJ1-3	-	ASTQGSSGNTIY
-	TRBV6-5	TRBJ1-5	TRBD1	ASSHRGFKQPQH
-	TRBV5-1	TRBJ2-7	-	ASSFDSGGSEQY
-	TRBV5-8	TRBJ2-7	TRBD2	ASSGRGSSYEQY
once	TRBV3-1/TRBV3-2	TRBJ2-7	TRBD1	ASSQYTGGGSYEQY
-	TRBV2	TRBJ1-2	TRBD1	ASRTGQGAFGYT
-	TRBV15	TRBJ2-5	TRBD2	ATSRDPGSGGVEETQY
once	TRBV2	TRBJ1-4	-	ASRGLGGSVIGEKLF
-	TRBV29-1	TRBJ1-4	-	SVEEGGNEKLF
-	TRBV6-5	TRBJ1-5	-	ASTPDSYQPQH
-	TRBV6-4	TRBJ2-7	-	ASSEEGGARGEQY
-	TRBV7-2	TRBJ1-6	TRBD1	ASSPQSGQGPLH
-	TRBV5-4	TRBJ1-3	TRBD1	ASSLFKGADTIY
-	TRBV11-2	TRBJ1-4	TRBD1	ASSLYPTRTGEKLF
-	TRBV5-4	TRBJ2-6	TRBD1	ASNKLGQSGSSGANVLT
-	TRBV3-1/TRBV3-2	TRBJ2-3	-	ASSQVVGQSEGDTQY
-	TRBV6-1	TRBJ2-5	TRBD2	ASSEVLAGLRETQY
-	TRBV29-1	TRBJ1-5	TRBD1	SAKDRGNQPQH
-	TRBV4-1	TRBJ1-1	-	ASSPFQGGNTEAF
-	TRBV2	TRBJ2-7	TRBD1	ASQDRASSYEQY
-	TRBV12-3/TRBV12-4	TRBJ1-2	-	ASSQSGGGYT
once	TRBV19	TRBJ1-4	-	ASSIGREKLF
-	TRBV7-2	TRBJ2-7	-	ASSSTGHSYEQY
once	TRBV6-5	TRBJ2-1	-	ASSYKASWEQF
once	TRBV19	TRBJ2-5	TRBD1	ASSIAGTVEETQY
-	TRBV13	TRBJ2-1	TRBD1	ASSSDPGQGHNEQF
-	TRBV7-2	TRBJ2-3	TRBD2	ASSQPPGLAGVTDTQY